These T cell receptor beta chains were read from a single sample in a study of neurological immune-mediated disorders. TCRdb re-derived calls from the 5' RACE reads in MiXCR, one entry per CDR3 protein. The sample lists about 18,000 distinct CDR3 sequences, roughly 3% seen once, with 20% in the top ten. The sample consisted of CD8+ T cells from blood. The receptors were sampled from a woman aged 40 to 50 in good health. CDR3s include the opening cysteine and the closing phenylalanine or tryptophan.

V gene,J gene,CDR3 protein
TRBV5-1,TRBJ2-7,CASSFEVSSYEQYF
TRBV20-1,TRBJ1-6,CSARPGTESSPLHF
TRBV11-2,TRBJ2-7,CASSLEAYEQYF
TRBV5-1,TRBJ2-1,CASSLGGTSYNEQFF
TRBV19,TRBJ1-2,CASSIRGGIDGYTF
TRBV6-5,TRBJ2-1,CASSYSNSGAQFF
TRBV29-1,TRBJ1-1,CACRGQSTEAFF
TRBV7-8,TRBJ2-7,CASSLGGSDRSSYEQYF
TRBV11-2,TRBJ2-7,CASRGGRIEQYF
TRBV15,TRBJ2-7,CATSRDRETSEQYF
TRBV4-1,TRBJ2-7,CASSPPDRLSYEQYF
TRBV20-1,TRBJ2-7,CSARDKLDHGEQYF
TRBV11-2,TRBJ2-3,CASRGGRGGTDTQYF
TRBV27,TRBJ1-5,CASSPINQPQHF
TRBV7-9,TRBJ2-5,CASSLASGLLETQYF
TRBV5-8,TRBJ2-1,CASSLVRGYNEQFF
TRBV4-2,TRBJ2-7,CASSQDQAVSYEQYF
TRBV3-2,TRBJ2-3,CASTDRGRDTQYF
TRBV5-6,TRBJ1-4,CASSFHQRPPSTNEKLFF
TRBV7-9,TRBJ2-1,CASSFDPSEQFF
TRBV27,TRBJ2-1,CASSFPNNEQFF
TRBV18,TRBJ2-5,CASSHGTYQETQYF
TRBV6-6,TRBJ2-1,CASKGEDRGGGEQFF
TRBV5-1,TRBJ2-1,CASSPSLAGPYNEQFF
TRBV5-1,TRBJ2-5,CASSRGGETQYF
TRBV6-2/TRBV6-3,TRBJ2-7,CASSYSLDSPYEQYF
TRBV20-1,TRBJ2-1,CSASLPGQGYEQFF
TRBV5-8,TRBJ2-1,CASSLGVAGGAEQFF
TRBV28,TRBJ2-5,CASSPDGPNYQETQYF
TRBV29-1,TRBJ2-2,CSVGDRELFF